Below, 23 T cell receptor beta chains from the same sample are listed, as sequenced in a study of blood T cell repertoires in COVID-19. Sequenced by immunoSEQ multiplex PCR; TCRdb stores in-frame clones only, minus some. This table has approximately 120,000 clones, around three quarters appearing once. The sample consisted of peripheral blood. All receptors derive from a human donor in a cohort sampled during active or convalescent COVID-19.

J is TRBJ2-1 and V is TRBV19, with TRBD2 matching over 7 bases. In germline, CDR1 is LNHDA, CDR2 SQIVND (reference sequence). Losses at the gene ends were 10 bases for V and 10 bases for J; bases not matched to a gene: 7. This CDR3 comprises 11 residues. The CDR3 DNA reads as TGTGCCACCCGGACTAGTTGGGAGCAGTTCTTC. It yields the protein CATRTSWEQFF.

This sequence joins TRBV5-4 and TRBJ2-1; 9 bases line up with TRBD2. Germline-derived CDR1 and CDR2 are SGHNT and YYREEE (reference sequence). V was clipped by 2 bases and J by 6 bases; unmatched bases: 9. The CDR3 runs to 16 residues. This CDR3 reads CASSLGGGGAFNEQFF. CDR3 sequence (DNA): TGTGCCAGCAGCTTAGGAGGCGGGGGGGCGTTCAATGAGCAGTTCTTC.

The chain employs TRBV19 and TRBJ1-3; 11 nucleotides agree with TRBD1. The V segment lost 5 bases and the J segment 2 bases; nucleotides outside the gene matches: 5. The CDR3 has 16 amino acids. Per germline, CDR1 LNHDA and CDR2 SQIVND (reference sequence). The CDR3 loop reads CASSGWTGGTGNTIYF. The DNA for the CDR3 is TGTGCCAGTAGTGGCTGGACAGGGGGCACTGGAAACACCATATATTTT.

The chain joins TRBV15 to TRBJ1-1; D might be TRBD1 (6 bases). The CDR3 has 12 residues. V was pared by 1 base and J by 7 bases, with 7 bases between. Looked up from germline, CDR1 is LNHNV and CDR2 is YYDKDF (reference sequence). CDR3 sequence reads: CATSRGQVEAFF. CDR3 sequence (DNA): TGTGCCACCAGCAGAGGACAGGTTGAAGCTTTCTTT. Based on the CDR3 plus reference TRBV15 and TRBJ1-1, the full variable domain is DAMVIQNPRYQVTQFGKPVTLSCSQTLNHNVMYWYQQKSSQAPKLLFHYYDKDFNNEADTPDNFQSRRPNTSFCFLDIRSPGLGDTAMYLCATSRGQVEAFFGQGTRLTVV.

This clone was counted a few times. V gene TRBV30 combines with J gene TRBJ1-1, with 8 positions matching TRBD1. Germline V gene sequence: CDR1 GTSNPN, CDR2 SVGIG (reference sequence). The V gene end was trimmed by 4 bases and the J gene end by 5 bases; junction bases not matched to a gene: 9. The CDR3 loop spans 14 amino acids. This CDR3 reads CAWNGQGMSTEAFF. CDR3 coding DNA: TGTGCCTGGAATGGACAGGGAATGAGTACTGAAGCTTTCTTT.

J is TRBJ1-5 and V is TRBV11-2; D perhaps matches TRBD1 (6 bases). This CDR3 region has 15 residues. Germline lookup yields CDR1 SGHAT and CDR2 FQNNGV. V was trimmed by 5 bases and J by 4 bases, leaving 15 bases between them. Here the CDR3 reads CASSVNRDGNQPQHF. CDR3 DNA sequence: TGTGCCAGCAGCGTGAACAGGGATGGAAATCAGCCCCAGCATTTT.

The chain joins TRBV11-2 to TRBJ1-1; 7 nucleotides line up with TRBD1. Germline lookup yields CDR1 SGHAT and CDR2 FQNNGV. V gave up 5 bases and J gave up 4 bases; unmatched junction bases: 16. The CDR3 consists of 17 residues. The CDR3 loop reads CASSPDAGQKGGTEAFF. In DNA form, the CDR3 reads TGTGCCAGCAGCCCAGACGCGGGACAGAAAGGAGGCACTGAAGCTTTCTTT. The variable domain in full, completed from reference TRBV11-2 and TRBJ1-1, reads EAGVAQSPRYKIIEKRQSVAFWCNPISGHATLYWYQQILGQGPKLLIQFQNNGVVDDSQLPKDRFSAERLKGVDSTLKIQPAKLEDSAVYLCASSPDAGQKGGTEAFFGQGTRLTVV.

In its sample, this clone was seen once. The gene calls are TRBV4-1 and TRBJ1-5, with 9 nucleotides matching TRBD1. The CDR3 is 15 amino acids. Germline trimming cut 4 bases from V and 6 bases from J; bases unmatched to any gene: 7. Germline assignment: CDR1 MGHRA and CDR2 YSYEKL. The CDR3 DNA sequence: TGCGCCAGCAGCCGTAGGGACAGGGAGGTTCAGCCCCAGCATTTT. It encodes CASSRRDREVQPQHF.

This chain links TRBV27 with TRBJ1-3; D uncertain. The CDR3 has 17 amino acids. V was trimmed by 2 bases and J by 0 bases, leaving 14 bases between them. Looked up from germline, CDR1 is MNHEY and CDR2 is SMNVEV (reference sequence). The CDR3 sequence: CASSLKVGRYSGNTIYF. In DNA form, the CDR3 reads TGTGCCAGCAGTTTAAAGGTGGGCCGATACTCTGGAAACACCATATATTTT.

The chain carries TRBV7-2 and TRBJ2-5, with D possibly being TRBD1 (6 bases). Trimming pared 1 base from V and 10 bases from J, leaving 13 bases between. The CDR3 covers 13 residues. Germline V CDR1 and CDR2: SGHTA, FQGNSA. This chain's CDR3 is CASSLGGHPIQYF. The CDR3 bases are TGTGCCAGCAGCTTAGGGGGACACCCAATCCAGTACTTC.

V and J are TRBV7-9 and TRBJ2-1, with 12 bases fitting TRBD1. Germline V lookup: CDR1 SEHNR, CDR2 FQNEAQ (reference sequence). The V and J ends lost 5 bases and 6 bases, in that order; junction bases with no gene match: 8. The CDR3 is 16 residues long. The CDR3 nucleotides are TGTGCCAGCAGCCCACCGGGACAGGGGGCCCTCAATGAGCAGTTCTTC. It yields the protein CASSPPGQGALNEQFF.

The CDR3 protein is CASSGDRGQKTEAFF. The DNA for the CDR3 is TGTGCCAGCAGTGGGGACAGGGGGCAGAAAACTGAAGCTTTCTTT. The rearrangement links TRBV25-1 to TRBJ1-1, with 12 bases identical to TRBD1. The CDR3 totals 15 residues. Germline CDR1 is MGHDK and CDR2 is SYGVNS. Germline trimming cut 4 bases from V and 5 bases from J; bases unmatched to any gene: 5.

This chain links TRBV2 with TRBJ1-1, with D possibly matching TRBD1 (5 bases). The germline V and J ends were trimmed by 5 bases and 0 bases, with 7 bases remaining between them. Germline V gene lookup returns CDR1 SNHLY and CDR2 FYNNEI. There are 13 residues in the CDR3. The DNA for the CDR3 is TGTGCCAGCAGTAAGACAGTGAACACTGAAGCTTTCTTT. The encoded protein is CASSKTVNTEAFF.

The CDR3 nucleotides read TGTGCCAGTAGTATATTTCGAACTAGCGGTGTGGCCTACGAGCAGTACTTC. Protein sequence: CASSIFRTSGVAYEQYF. The gene calls are TRBV19 and TRBJ2-7, with 8 positions matching TRBD2. Germline V gene data show CDR1 as LNHDA and CDR2 as SQIVND (reference sequence). This CDR3 has 17 amino acids. V trimming: 2 bases; J trimming: 2 bases; junction bases outside the gene matches: 11.

This clone was detected only once. The rearrangement joins TRBV25-1 to TRBJ2-1, with D hard to call. This CDR3 comprises 10 residues. Trimming left V 8 bases short and J 15 bases short, with 14 bases between. Germline loops: CDR1 MGHDK, CDR2 SYGVNS. The CDR3 sequence: CASGIGPGFF. CDR3 nucleotide sequence: TGTGCCAGCGGAATCGGCCCAGGGTTCTTC.

Here the CDR3 reads CASSERQASNQPQHF. The DNA of the CDR3 is TGTGCCAGCAGTGAACGGCAGGCCAGCAATCAGCCCCAGCATTTT. The rearrangement joins TRBV2 to TRBJ1-5; D call uncertain. Germline V gives CDR1 SNHLY, CDR2 FYNNEI. This CDR3 is built from 15 residues. V lost 2 bases and J 1 base, leaving 9 bases between the germline ends.

The chain has TRBV23-1 and TRBJ1-1; a possible D gene is TRBD1 (6 bases). TRBV23-1 is known as an ORF, though its function is uncertain. V lost 3 bases to trimming and J lost 11 bases, with 13 bases between them. CDR3 length: 12 amino acids. CDR3 region: CASSHSGVGAFF. The CDR3 nucleotides are TGCGCCAGCAGTCACTCAGGGGTGGGGGCTTTCTTT.

The CDR3 sequence is CASRRTGESSYEQYF. The CDR3 coding sequence is TGCGCCAGCAGACGTACAGGCGAAAGCTCCTACGAGCAGTACTTC. The chain has TRBV5-1 and TRBJ2-7; D is possibly TRBD1 (5 bases). The CDR3 extends over 15 amino acids. CDR1 is SGHRS, CDR2 YFSETQ, per germline. The ends were cut back, 5 bases at V and 0 bases at J, with 15 bases in the middle.

The chain employs TRBV7-2 and TRBJ1-1, with D maybe TRBD1 (5 bases). The CDR3 spans 14 residues. From germline, CDR1 is SGHTA and CDR2 FQGNSA. V lost 5 bases, J lost 0 bases, and 10 bases lay in between. The CDR3 DNA is TGTGCCAGCAGCCGTAGGGGCCTGAACACTGAAGCTTTCTTT. Protein product: CASSRRGLNTEAFF.

CDR3 in amino acids: CASSYIRNTEAFF. CDR3 DNA: TGTGCCAGCAGTTATATTAGAAACACTGAAGCTTTCTTT. The chain has TRBV6-5 and TRBJ1-1; no reliable D call. Germline V gene sequence: CDR1 MNHEY, CDR2 SVGAGI. The CDR3 has 13 residues. Trimming left V 3 bases short and J 2 bases short, with 7 bases between.

The gene calls are TRBV7-9 and TRBJ1-1; D is possibly TRBD1 (5 bases). Trimming removed 0 bases from V and 4 bases from J, with 9 bases in between. There are 14 residues in the CDR3. Germline values: CDR1 SEHNR, CDR2 FQNEAQ (reference sequence). In DNA, the CDR3 is TGTGCCAGCAGCTTAGCAGGGGTGGCCACTGAAGCTTTCTTT. It specifies CASSLAGVATEAFF.

The count of this clone is one. J is TRBJ1-2 and V is TRBV7-2; 8 bases fit TRBD1. This CDR3 is 15 amino acids long. Looked up from germline, CDR1 is SGHTA and CDR2 is FQGNSA. Trimming at V came to 3 bases and at J to 5 bases, leaving 8 bases not matched to a gene. For the CDR3, the DNA is TGTGCCAGCAGCTTTCGCGCGACAGGGGAATATGGCTACACCTTC. This gives the protein CASSFRATGEYGYTF.

This chain links TRBV6-5 with TRBJ2-3; 8 bases map to TRBD2. Germline CDR1 is MNHEY and CDR2 is SVGAGI. The CDR3 runs 14 residues. With V trimmed by 6 bases and J by 3 bases, 5 bases remained unmatched. The CDR3 protein is CASRRGVGTDTQYF. The CDR3, as DNA: TGTGCCAGCAGGCGGGGGGTTGGGACAGATACGCAGTATTTT.